Sequencing of this T cell receptor beta chain was carried out in a study of beta chain features in type 1 diabetes. Study context: Sorted cells from all samples, numbering fewer than 120,000,000, were examined. Study outcomes and limitations: The cDNA sequencing approach could over-represent high-TCR-expressing cells. Lower insertion and higher deletion counts appeared at VDJ junctions in type 1 diabetes patients. Moderate but significant shortening of TCRB CDR3s was recorded in all four CD4+ subsets from Type 1 diabetes patients.

Expressed TCRB transcripts were sequenced after all isolated RNA was converted to cDNA. Produced via immunoSEQ multiplex PCR; TCRdb's table is partial and in-frame only. Of 50,000 to 55,000 clones listed, approximately 60% are singletons. This clone came up once. The antigen remains unidentified. A heparinised blood draw that averaged approximately 120 mL was obtained once from each donor. Per germline, CDR1 SGHDN and CDR2 FVKESK. The CDR3 has 11 residues. V was cut by 6 bases and J by 5 bases, with 7 bases left in between. Sequenced input: stem cell memory CD4+ T cells from blood. The J gene is TRBJ1-1, the V gene TRBV14, with unresolved D. The sequence derives from a woman in her twenties or thirties with type 1 diabetes. CDR3 sequence reads: CASSRTTEAFF. As DNA, the CDR3 is TGTGCCAGCAGTCGGACTACTGAAGCTTTCTTT.